This T cell receptor beta chain appears in the sequencing data of a study of control samples from healthy donors and cancer patients. Germline CDR1 LGHNT, CDR2 FRNRAP. Deletions cut 8 bases from V and 8 bases from J, with 18 bases between. The CDR3 runs to 13 residues. Assay used: immunoSEQ multiplex PCR; TCRdb lists only in-frame clones, some missing. This sample yields 150,000 to 200,000 clones, of which over 85% are seen a single time; 8.5% belongs to the top ten. The sample comprised blood. J is TRBJ1-2 and V is TRBV12-5; D may be TRBD1 (6 bases). This TCR came from a woman aged 40 to 50 in good health. DNA of the CDR3: TGTGCTAGTCGCAGGGGAGGGGTAGAAGGCTACACCTTC. Translating gives CASRRGGVEGYTF.